The entry below describes one TCR beta chain. This record comes from a study of T cell responses to AZD1222 COVID-19 vaccine. The V and J ends lost 5 bases and 6 bases, in that order; junction bases with no gene match: 13. CDR1 and CDR2 (germline): GTSNPN, SVGIG (reference sequence). The CDR3 runs to 15 residues. Produced via immunoSEQ multiplex PCR; TCRdb's table is partial and in-frame only. The sample carries around 110,000 clones, about 88% recorded once. This sequence was found in an adult in good health. J is TRBJ1-5 and V is TRBV30, with TRBD1 identical over 7 bases. The sequencing used peripheral blood, collected on day 0 of AZD1222 vaccination. This chain's CDR3 is CAWGNSGTAAQPQHF. Written as DNA, the CDR3 is TGTGCCTGGGGGAATTCCGGGACAGCGGCTCAGCCCCAGCATTTT.